Listed here are 3 T cell receptor beta chains from one sample, sequenced in a study of blood T cell repertoires in COVID-19 (dated by TCRdb to the early 2020s). Library preparation used the immunoSEQ multiplex PCR assay. TCRdb carries this immuneACCESS record with in-frame sequences only. Its versions omit some clonotypes, under half of them owing to an unresolved V gene in the studies checked, with the rest unexplained. This sample has over 200,000 clones in its table, and about four fifths of those were observed once. Around 5.4% of the sample belongs to the ten largest clones. What was sequenced was peripheral blood. The receptor source for this set is an elderly man with acute or convalescent COVID-19.

This clone appeared a single time. The chain employs TRBV6-6 and TRBJ2-3, with TRBD1 as a possible D gene (6 bases). V shed 2 bases and J shed 4 bases, with 13 bases lying between them. The CDR3 has 15 residues. Germline V CDR1 and CDR2: MNHNY, SVGAGI (reference sequence). CDR3 region: CASSYGRRGPDTQYF. The CDR3 DNA is TGTGCCAGCAGTTACGGTCGCAGGGGTCCAGATACGCAGTATTTT.

The chain joins TRBV6-5 to TRBJ2-1; the D gene is possibly TRBD2 (6 bases). This CDR3 contains 15 residues. Germline V gives CDR1 MNHEY, CDR2 SVGAGI. V gave up 11 bases and J gave up 2 bases, with 19 bases separating them. CDR3 residues: CACSWRDDTYNEQFF. CDR3 DNA: TGTGCCTGCTCTTGGCGGGACGACACCTACAATGAGCAGTTCTTC.

The CDR3, as DNA: TGTGCCAGCAGCGTAGTAGGGGACTCCTATAATTCACCCCTCCACTTT. Translating gives CASSVVGDSYNSPLHF. The rearrangement links TRBV9 to TRBJ1-6; D is perhaps TRBD1 (5 bases). The CDR3 covers 16 residues. Germline lookup yields CDR1 SGDLS and CDR2 YYNGEE. V was cut by 0 bases and J by 0 bases, with 7 bases left in between.